This T cell receptor (beta chain) was observed in a study of cytomegalovirus exposure and HLA in healthy donors. In the study overall: The roughly 120 million unique TCR beta sequences, from roughly 170 million T cells, were found by an earlier analysis.

The CDR3 extends over 15 amino acids. J lost 7 bases, V lost 0 bases, and 8 bases had no gene match. The germline gives CDR1 MNHEY, CDR2 SVGAGI. Donors were ostensibly healthy at sampling, although undocumented immune exposures were probable. Of note for this clone: Its cognate antigen is unknown.

The study, taken as a whole, reports: Among the sequence variants, a highly shared cluster was likely an artifact of sequencing.

60 Vbeta and 13 Jbeta primers were used in PCR. In the original workflow: There were around 80 million unique TCR beta chains by a later count, and 10 million to 12 million of them were shared. This table comes from immunoSEQ multiplex PCR, and its TCRdb copy is limited to in-frame clones, with some not included. V and J calls and clone size are those listed in that table; D and trimming were worked out from the DNA. Among roughly 68,000 clones, around 64% were seen once, and the ten largest hold less than 25%. The TCR sequence derives from a man aged 40-49 years in good health and CMV-seropositive. The specimen was PBMCs. The chain has TRBV6-5 and TRBJ2-5; 7 bases line up with TRBD2. The CDR3, as DNA: TGTGCCAGCAGTTACTCCCGGGGGGTGGGGGGGACCCAGTACTTC. Protein sequence: CASSYSRGVGGTQYF.